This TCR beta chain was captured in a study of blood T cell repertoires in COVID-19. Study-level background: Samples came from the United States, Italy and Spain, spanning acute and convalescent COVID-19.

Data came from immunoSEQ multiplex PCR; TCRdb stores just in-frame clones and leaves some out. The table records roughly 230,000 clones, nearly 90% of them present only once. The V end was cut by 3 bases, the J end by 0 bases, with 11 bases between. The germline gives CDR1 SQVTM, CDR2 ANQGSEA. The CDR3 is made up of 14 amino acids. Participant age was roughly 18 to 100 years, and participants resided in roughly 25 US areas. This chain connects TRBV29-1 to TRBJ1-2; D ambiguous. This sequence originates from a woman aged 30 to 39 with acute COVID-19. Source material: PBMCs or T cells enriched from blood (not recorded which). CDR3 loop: CSVEGQLANYGYTF. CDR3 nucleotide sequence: TGCAGCGTTGAGGGCCAACTTGCTAACTATGGCTACACCTTC.